The T cell receptor (beta chain) under discussion was sequenced for a study of T cells in Graves' hyperthyroidism and ophthalmopathy. General study points: Ophthalmopathy and stable hyperthyroidism were separated by a 13 V-J model.

Source material for PBMCs was around 10 ml fresh peripheral blood. Amplification of TCR beta CDR3 regions was performed using RNA transcripts as template. Primed by the HTBI set, a first-round RT-PCR was run on the TCR CDR3. In TCRdb, the multiplex PCR reads were re-called with MiXCR into one record per CDR3 protein. The repertoire holds fewer than 650,000 distinct CDR3 sequences, with roughly 14% as singletons. CDR3 length: 15 amino acids. V was clipped by 5 bases and J by 5 bases; unmatched bases: 8. CDR1 and CDR2 (germline): MNHEY, SMNVEV (reference sequence). Concerning this clonotype itself: Its antigen is unidentified.

This chain uses TRBV27 with TRBJ2-3; 9 nucleotides align to TRBD2. This sequence was found in a woman in her forties with Graves' ophthalmopathy. Sequenced: blood. Written as DNA, the CDR3 is TGTGCCAGCAGTCTTAGCGGGAGCATTTTAGATACGCAGTATTTT. It translates to CASSLSGSILDTQYF.